The T cell receptor beta chain described here comes from a study of spatial heterogeneity in lung cancer. At the level of the study: Alpha-chain sequences were detected in numbers that were consistently lower than beta-chain sequences. In raw reads, more than 8.5 appearances on average were recorded for each unique TCR and UMI combination.

This clonotype was recorded many times. Indicated time point: sample taken at primary tumor resection. Sequencing was performed on whole RNA extracted from tumor and nontumor lung tissue, or from frozen PBMC, and the material was left unsorted. There were 75 or so donors, all of them untreated patients with early-stage non-small cell lung cancer. TCRdb itself ran the 5' RACE reads through MiXCR, one entry per CDR3 protein. The sample comprises 80,000 to 95,000 distinct CDR3 sequences, around 10% of which are singletons, and around 7% rests with the top ten. This material consisted of PBMCs, taken at surgery. The sequence was collected from a male donor with early-stage non-small cell lung cancer.

CDR3 protein: CAISESTGQGRTGELFF. The DNA for the CDR3 is TGTGCCATCAGTGAGTCGACGGGACAGGGTAGAACCGGGGAGCTGTTTTTT. J is TRBJ2-2 and V is TRBV10-3, with 9 positions matching TRBD1. The CDR3 is 17 residues long. Losses at the gene ends were 0 bases for V and 5 bases for J; bases not matched to a gene: 7. The germline V gene encodes CDR1 ENHRY and CDR2 SYGVKD.